One TCR beta chain is described in this entry. No antigen is known for it. The sample holds no much larger clone one base away, and base qualities are not on file. The library was built by means of PCR. TCRdb records Illumina HiSeq 2500 as the sequencer. To reduce PCR and sequencing biases, unique molecular identifiers were incorporated into the TCR beta cDNA libraries. Roughly 500,000 cDNA molecules were obtained for every 1 to 10 million input T cells, so each molecule roughly corresponded to one T cell. Patient libraries were prepared and sequenced with the same protocol used for the earlier healthy control dataset. Within a given batch, samples were prepared together, multiplexed and sequenced on the same HiSeq lane. In the original analysis: Raw barcoded reads were processed with MIGEC, and single-read molecular identifier groups were discarded before consensus assembly and CDR3 extraction. Clonotype tables were post-analysed with VDJtools, normalizing diversity by down-sampling all datasets to the smallest sample size. To correct batch-related cross-sample contamination, repertoire overlap clustering matched CDR3 amino acid sequences but not nucleotide sequences. TCRdb passed the public sequencing reads through fastp at Q25 and MiXCR, retaining productive beta sequences. Each entry is one CDR3 protein sequence, shown with its most common DNA and genes. It is TCRdb's table, rather than the study itself, that gives the V and J calls and clone size. Recorded for this sample are 350,000 to 450,000 distinct CDR3 sequences; approximately 42% of them occurred a single time. 6% to 9% of the sample comes from the top ten.

The entry originates in a study of post-analysis software for immune sequencing data (dated by TCRdb to the mid-2010s). For context, the study as a whole: Recorded disease courses included relapsing-remitting, secondary progressive and progressive-relapsing multiple sclerosis, with some patients lacking subtype annotation. Patient repertoires were compared against roughly 12 previously published healthy control repertoires from donors aged 6 to 25 years. A subset of samples was prepared in parallel using single-end sample barcoding, then pooled and co-amplified after Illumina adapter ligation.

CDR3 length: 12 amino acids, cysteine to phenylalanine. Only CDR3 DNA remains: 36 bases, in frame from the first base. Via the germline V gene, CDR1 is SGHVS and CDR2 FNYEAQ. To demonstrate the VDJtools post-analysis software, TCR beta repertoires were profiled from the peripheral blood of about a dozen young patients with multiple sclerosis. The multiple sclerosis patients were children and adolescents between roughly 6 and 15 years of age. Paper-wide results and their limitations: Patients showed significantly higher frequencies than controls for several TRBV segments, among them TRBV5-6, TRBV5-1 and TRBV20-1. The multiple sclerosis patient group was slightly younger than the control group. Multiple sclerosis patients had significantly lower normalized Chao1 diversity than controls, a result that suggests substantial peripheral T-cell clonal expansion. When samples were clustered directly using the F measure, samples prepared in the same batch co-clustered strongly, which prompted a batch-effect correction.

The sample consisted of blood. This TCR was sampled from a girl aged 2 to 10 with multiple sclerosis. The receptor chain draws on TRBV7-6 and TRBJ2-1; no D segment can be confidently identified. The J call may be mistaken, given a closer DNA end match to TRBJ2-7. DNA sequence: TGTGCCAGCAGCTTAGGCTACAATGAGCAGTACTTC. Its protein is CASSLGYNEQYF.